Reported below is one T cell receptor (beta chain). There is no known antigen for this receptor. Base qualities are missing; no much larger clone stands one base away. Including cysteine and phenylalanine, the CDR3 has 17 amino acids. CDR3 DNA is the only sequence kept; it has 51 bases, read in frame from the first base. V gives up 6 bases and J gives up 2 bases, and the segment between their germline ends measures 17 bases. Sequenced using an Illumina HiSeq 1500. The raw public data were reprocessed by TCRdb itself: fastp quality trimming at Q25, MiXCR clonotype calling, in-frame beta chains only. Records with the same CDR3 protein are collapsed into one entry carrying the most frequent genes and DNA. Across this sample there are approximately 73,000 distinct CDR3 sequences, with approximately 39% seen only once. Jointly, the top ten make up over 85% of the sample. The data originate from a study of T cell repertoires in cytomegalovirus infection (dated by TCRdb to between 2018 and 2020). For context, the study as a whole: The peptide stimulations were aimed at well-studied HLA-B-restricted epitopes as well as recently identified HLA-C-restricted CMV epitopes, whose presentation resists viral immunomodulation. Donor HLA type was relevant to the analysis, because carriage of CMV infection together with the matching HLA type was indicated by public TCR beta signatures.

The sample's treatment or condition label is to be understood as: in vitro stimulation with specific CMV peptide epitopes to enrich CMV-specific T cells. Beyond this particular receptor, the publication reports: Carriers of CMV infection plus the relevant HLA type were discriminated by the cumulative frequency of public TCR beta family members in the study cohort and in an independent roughly 320-donor cohort. The ex vivo response was dominated by HLA-C-restricted CMV-specific TCR beta clonotypes, which also provided the single most frequent clonotype in two of eight donors.

The chain is encoded by TRBV12-3 or TRBV12-4 joined to TRBJ2-6; the D gene is possibly TRBD2, with 6 bases matching. Sequencing used CD8+ T cells from cultured PBMCs, obtained from culture after CMV antigen stimulation. The receptor comes from a human donor in good health (CMV status not recorded). Some clones in this sample may be carry-over from other donors' samples. The DNA is TGTGCCAGCAGCACCGGGACTGCACCCCCTGGGGCCAACGTCCTGACTTTC. It specifies CASSTGTAPPGANVLTF.